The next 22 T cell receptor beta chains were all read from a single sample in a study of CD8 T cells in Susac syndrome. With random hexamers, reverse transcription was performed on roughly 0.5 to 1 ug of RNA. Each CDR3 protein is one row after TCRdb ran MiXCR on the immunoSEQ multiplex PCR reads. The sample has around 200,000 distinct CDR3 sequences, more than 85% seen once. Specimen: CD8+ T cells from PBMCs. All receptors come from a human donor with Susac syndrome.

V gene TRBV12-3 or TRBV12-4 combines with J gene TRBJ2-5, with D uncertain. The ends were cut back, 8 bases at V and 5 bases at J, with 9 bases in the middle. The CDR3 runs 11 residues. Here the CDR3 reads CASGVRETQYF. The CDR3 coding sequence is TGTGCCAGCGGGGTGAGGGAGACCCAGTACTTC.

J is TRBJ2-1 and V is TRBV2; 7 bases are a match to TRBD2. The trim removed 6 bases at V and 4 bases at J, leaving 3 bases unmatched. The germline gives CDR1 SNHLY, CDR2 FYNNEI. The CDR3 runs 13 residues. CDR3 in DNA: TGTGCCAGCAGGGGCGGGGGATACAATGAGCAGTTCTTC. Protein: CASRGGGYNEQFF.

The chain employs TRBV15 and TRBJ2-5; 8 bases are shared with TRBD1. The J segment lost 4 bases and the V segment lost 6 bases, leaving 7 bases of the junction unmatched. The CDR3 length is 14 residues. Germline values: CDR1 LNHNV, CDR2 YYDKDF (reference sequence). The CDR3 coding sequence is TGTGCCACCAGAGAGACAGGGGAAGGAGAGACCCAGTACTTC. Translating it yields CATRETGEGETQYF.

CDR3 in amino acids: CASSQSTGQESVPQHF. In nucleotides, the CDR3 is TGTGCCAGCAGTCAATCTACCGGACAGGAGTCAGTGCCCCAGCATTTT. V gene TRBV12-3 or TRBV12-4 combines with J gene TRBJ1-5, with TRBD1 matching 7 bases. This CDR3 contains 16 residues. The V segment lost 5 bases and the J segment 9 bases; nucleotides outside the gene matches: 16.

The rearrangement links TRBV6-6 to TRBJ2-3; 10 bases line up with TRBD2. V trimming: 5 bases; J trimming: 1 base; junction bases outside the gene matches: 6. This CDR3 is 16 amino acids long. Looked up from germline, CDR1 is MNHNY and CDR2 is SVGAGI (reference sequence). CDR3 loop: CASSPPGTSGTDTQYF. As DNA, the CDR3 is TGTGCCAGCAGTCCTCCCGGGACTAGCGGCACAGATACGCAGTATTTT.

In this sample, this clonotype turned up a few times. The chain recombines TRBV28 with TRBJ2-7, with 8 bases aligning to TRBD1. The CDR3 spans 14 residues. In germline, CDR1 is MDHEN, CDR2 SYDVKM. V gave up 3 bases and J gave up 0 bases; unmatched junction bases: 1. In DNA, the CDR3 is TGTGCCAGCAGTTTGGGACAGGCCTCCTACGAGCAGTACTTC. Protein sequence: CASSLGQASYEQYF.

The CDR3 loop is CSARSLAGGPYEQYF. CDR3 nucleotides: TGCAGTGCTAGATCACTAGCGGGAGGGCCCTACGAGCAGTACTTC. The chain has TRBV20-1 and TRBJ2-7, with 13 bases lining up with TRBD2. Germline CDR1 DFQATT, CDR2 SNEGSKA (reference sequence). V was pared by 2 bases and J by 2 bases, with 3 bases of the junction left unmatched. The CDR3 is 15 residues long.

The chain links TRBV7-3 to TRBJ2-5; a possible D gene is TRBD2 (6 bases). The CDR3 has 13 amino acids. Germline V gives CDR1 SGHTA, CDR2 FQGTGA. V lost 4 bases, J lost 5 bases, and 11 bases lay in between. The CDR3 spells CASSSGLSETQYF. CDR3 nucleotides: TGTGCCAGCAGCTCGGGACTGTCGGAGACCCAGTACTTC.

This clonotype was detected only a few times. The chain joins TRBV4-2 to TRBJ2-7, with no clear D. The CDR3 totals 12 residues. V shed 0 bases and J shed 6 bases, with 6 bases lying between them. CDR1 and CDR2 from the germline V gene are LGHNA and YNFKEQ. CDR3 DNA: TGTGCCAGCAGCCAAGATTTTTCCGAGCAGTACTTC. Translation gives CASSQDFSEQYF.

CDR3 coding DNA: TGCAGTGCTAGAGACCTGTACCAAGAGACCCAGTACTTC. Its protein is CSARDLYQETQYF. The chain recombines TRBV20-1 with TRBJ2-5; D not resolved. The V end was cut by 0 bases, the J end by 0 bases, with 5 bases between. The CDR3 is made up of 13 amino acids. Germline CDR1 is DFQATT and CDR2 is SNEGSKA (reference sequence).

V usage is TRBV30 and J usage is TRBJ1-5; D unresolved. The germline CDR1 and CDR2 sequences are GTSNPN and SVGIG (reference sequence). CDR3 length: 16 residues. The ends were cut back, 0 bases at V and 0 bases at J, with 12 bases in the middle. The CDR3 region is CAWSVPNYLSNQPQHF. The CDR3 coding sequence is TGTGCCTGGAGTGTACCCAATTACCTTAGCAATCAGCCCCAGCATTTT.

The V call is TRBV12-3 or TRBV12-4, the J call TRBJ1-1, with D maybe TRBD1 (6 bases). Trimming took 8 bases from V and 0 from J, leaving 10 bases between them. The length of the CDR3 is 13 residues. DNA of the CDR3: TGTGCCAGCGGACAGATCATGAACACTGAAGCTTTCTTT. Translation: CASGQIMNTEAFF.

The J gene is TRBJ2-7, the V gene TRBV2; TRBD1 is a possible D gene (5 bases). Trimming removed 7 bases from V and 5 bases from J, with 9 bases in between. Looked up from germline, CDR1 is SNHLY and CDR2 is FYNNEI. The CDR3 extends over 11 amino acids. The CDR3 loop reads CASKQVNEQYF. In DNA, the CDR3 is TGTGCCAGCAAACAGGTCAACGAGCAGTACTTC.

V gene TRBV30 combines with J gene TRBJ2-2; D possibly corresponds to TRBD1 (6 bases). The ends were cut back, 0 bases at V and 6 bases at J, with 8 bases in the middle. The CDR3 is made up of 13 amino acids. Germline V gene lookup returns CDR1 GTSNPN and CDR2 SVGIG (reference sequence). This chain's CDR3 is CAWSVQGSGELFF. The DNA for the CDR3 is TGTGCCTGGAGTGTACAGGGCTCCGGGGAGCTGTTTTTT.

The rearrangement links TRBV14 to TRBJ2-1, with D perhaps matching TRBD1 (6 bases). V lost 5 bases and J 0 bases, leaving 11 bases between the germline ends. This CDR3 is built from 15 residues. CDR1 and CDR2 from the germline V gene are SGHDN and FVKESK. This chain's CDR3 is CASSLTDSSYNEQFF. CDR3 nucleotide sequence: TGTGCCAGCAGCTTGACGGACAGCTCCTACAATGAGCAGTTCTTC. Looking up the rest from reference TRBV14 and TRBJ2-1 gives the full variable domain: EAGVTQFPSHSVIEKGQTVTLRCDPISGHDNLYWYRRVMGKEIKFLLHFVKESKQDESGMPNNRFLAERTGGTYSTLKVQPAELEDSGVYFCASSLTDSSYNEQFFGPGTRLTVL.

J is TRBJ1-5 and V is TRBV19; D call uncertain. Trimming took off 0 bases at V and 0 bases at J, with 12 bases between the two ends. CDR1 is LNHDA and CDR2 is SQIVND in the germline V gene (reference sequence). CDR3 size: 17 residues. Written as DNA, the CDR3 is TGTGCCAGTAGTATAGAAAGTATGGGCAGTAGCAATCAGCCCCAGCATTTT. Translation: CASSIESMGSSNQPQHF.

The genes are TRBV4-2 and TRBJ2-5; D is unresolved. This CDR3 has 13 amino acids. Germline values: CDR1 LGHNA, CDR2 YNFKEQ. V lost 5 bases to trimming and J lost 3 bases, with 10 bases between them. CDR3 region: CASSDIPEETQYF. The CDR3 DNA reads TGTGCCAGCAGCGACATCCCGGAAGAGACCCAGTACTTC.

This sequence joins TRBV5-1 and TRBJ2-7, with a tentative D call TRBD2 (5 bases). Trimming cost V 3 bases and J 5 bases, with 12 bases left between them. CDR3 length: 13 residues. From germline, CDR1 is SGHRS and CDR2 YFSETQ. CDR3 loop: CASSSGSWDEQYF. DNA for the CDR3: TGCGCCAGCAGCTCGGGAAGCTGGGACGAGCAGTACTTC.

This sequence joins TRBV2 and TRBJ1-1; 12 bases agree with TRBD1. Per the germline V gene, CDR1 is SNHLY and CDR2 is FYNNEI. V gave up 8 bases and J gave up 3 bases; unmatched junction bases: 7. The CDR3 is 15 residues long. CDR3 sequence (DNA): TGTGCCAGCGGCGGGACAGGGGGCGCATACACTGAAGCTTTCTTT. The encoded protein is CASGGTGGAYTEAFF.

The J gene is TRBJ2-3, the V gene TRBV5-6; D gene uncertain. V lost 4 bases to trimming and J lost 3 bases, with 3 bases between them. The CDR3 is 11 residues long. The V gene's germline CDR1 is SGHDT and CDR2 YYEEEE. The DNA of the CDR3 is TGTGCCAGCAGCAAAACAGATACGCAGTATTTT. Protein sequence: CASSKTDTQYF.

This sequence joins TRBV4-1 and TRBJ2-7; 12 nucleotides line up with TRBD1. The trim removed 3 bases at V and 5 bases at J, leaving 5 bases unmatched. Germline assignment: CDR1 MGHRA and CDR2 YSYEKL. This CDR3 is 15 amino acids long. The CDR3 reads CASSHLGTGGDEQYF. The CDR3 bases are TGCGCCAGCAGCCATCTCGGGACAGGGGGCGACGAGCAGTACTTC.

DNA for the CDR3: TGTGCCTGGAGTGCCTGGGGGATAAACAATGAGCAGTTCTTC. Its protein is CAWSAWGINNEQFF. The rearrangement links TRBV30 to TRBJ2-1, with D possibly being TRBD1 or TRBD2 (5 bases each). V lost 1 base, J lost 5 bases, and 12 bases lay in between. Germline CDR1 and CDR2: GTSNPN and SVGIG (reference sequence). This CDR3 region has 14 residues.